Sequencing of this TCR beta chain was carried out in a study of T-cell reconstitution after alpha-beta-depleted transplantation in children (dated by TCRdb to the mid-2010s). Background for the entire study: Using TCR repertoire profiling, the study quantitatively followed how T-cell immune reconstitution unfolded in children after TCRalphabeta/CD19-depleted allogeneic hematopoietic cell transplantation.

The germline V gene sets CDR1 to SGHRS and CDR2 to YFSETQ. There are 16 amino acids in the CDR3, from cysteine to phenylalanine inclusive. The kept DNA is CDR3 alone, 48 bases in frame from the first base. Trimming takes 1 base off V and 6 bases off J; junction bases not matched to a gene: 8. Receptor libraries were prepared by PCR. TCRdb shows the sequencer as Illumina HiSeq 2500. To normalize quantification of the TCRbeta repertoire, the TCR libraries were built with molecular barcoding that relied on unique molecular identifiers. The raw public data were reprocessed by TCRdb itself: fastp quality trimming at Q25, MiXCR clonotype calling, in-frame beta chains only. Rows matching on CDR3 protein sequence are summarized as one entry with the most common DNA and genes. Within this sample are hundreds of thousands of distinct CDR3 sequences, with roughly 15% of them counted one time only. Clones ranked in the top ten supply approximately 1.1% of the sample.

Concerning this clonotype: Which antigen it targets is not known. Within one base of it there is no much larger clone, and no base qualities were kept.

This TCR derives from a human donor who donated a stem cell graft to a child with acute myeloid leukemia. Sequenced here: PBMCs from the stem cell graft donor, sampled from the stem cell graft. The sequence links TRBV5-1 to TRBJ2-1, with 9 junctional bases fitting TRBD1. At the DNA level, the sequence is TGCGCCAGCAGCTTGTCCGGGACAGGGACGGGCAATGAGCAGTTCTTC. It translates as CASSLSGTGTGNEQFF.